Listed below are T cell receptor beta chains from one sample, sequenced in a study of graft-versus-host responses after intestinal transplantation. The method was immunoSEQ multiplex PCR; TCRdb's version includes in-frame clones alone and lacks a portion of them. Of over 65,000 clones listed, about 92% are singletons. This specimen was PBMCs, taken 98 days after intestinal transplantation. Receptor source: a human patient who received an intestinal transplant, so some T cells may come from the graft donor. Each CDR3 is given without its conserved first and last residue. Fields, in order: J gene, V gene, CDR3 protein.

j_call: TRBJ2-2; v_call: TRBV5-4; cdr3_aa: ASSYLTSGRAGELF
j_call: TRBJ2-3; v_call: TRBV5-1; cdr3_aa: ASSGAGGTDTQY
j_call: TRBJ1-2; v_call: TRBV6-6; cdr3_aa: ASKRTGLYGYT
j_call: TRBJ2-1; v_call: TRBV28; cdr3_aa: ASSLESGEYNEQF
j_call: TRBJ2-7; v_call: TRBV7-9; cdr3_aa: ASSFQGKNEQY
j_call: TRBJ1-2; v_call: TRBV19; cdr3_aa: ASSMRGQIYGYT
j_call: TRBJ2-7; v_call: TRBV11-2; cdr3_aa: ASNLLAGLVQYEQY
j_call: TRBJ2-1; v_call: TRBV18; cdr3_aa: ASSPLSGENEQF
j_call: TRBJ2-1; v_call: TRBV7-8; cdr3_aa: ASSLMRGGVGNEQF
j_call: TRBJ2-5; v_call: TRBV19; cdr3_aa: ASSTPGLPKGTQY
j_call: TRBJ2-3; v_call: TRBV5-6; cdr3_aa: ASSAGTDTQY
j_call: TRBJ2-5; v_call: TRBV4-1; cdr3_aa: ASSLSGGTGETQY
j_call: TRBJ1-2; v_call: TRBV4-1; cdr3_aa: ASSLDSANYGYT
j_call: TRBJ1-4; v_call: TRBV2; cdr3_aa: ASGTATNEKLF
j_call: TRBJ1-1; v_call: TRBV7-9; cdr3_aa: ASSLSRGYTEAF
j_call: TRBJ2-3; v_call: TRBV9; cdr3_aa: ASSTSGTDTQY
j_call: TRBJ1-1; v_call: TRBV6-6; cdr3_aa: ASSYESDRGTEAF
j_call: TRBJ2-7; v_call: TRBV6-6; cdr3_aa: ASGPLTYEQY
j_call: TRBJ1-1; v_call: TRBV5-4; cdr3_aa: ASSLTGVNTEAF
j_call: TRBJ1-1; v_call: TRBV7-9; cdr3_aa: ASTLRGGDTEAF
j_call: TRBJ2-7; v_call: TRBV19; cdr3_aa: ASSIQGPSYEQY
j_call: TRBJ2-3; v_call: TRBV28; cdr3_aa: ASSFQGPSGRTDTQY